This T cell receptor (beta chain) was recovered during a study of T-cell reconstitution after alpha-beta-depleted transplantation in children. The TCRbeta library incorporated unique molecular identifiers. TCRdb fed the PCR reads into MiXCR, producing one record per CDR3 protein. This sample has 490,000 or so distinct CDR3 sequences, with approximately 12% found just once. This clonotype was observed a handful of times. The V segment lost 4 bases and the J segment 6 bases; nucleotides outside the gene matches: 7. The CDR3 is made up of 15 amino acids. CDR1 is SGHRS, CDR2 YFSETQ, per germline. The sequenced sample was PBMCs from the stem cell graft donor, obtained from the stem cell graft. The receptor was isolated from a human donor who donated a stem cell graft to a child with combined immunodeficiency. The chain combines TRBV5-1 with TRBJ1-1; 12 bases map to TRBD1. The CDR3 sequence is CASSGGQGAPAEAFF. DNA of the CDR3: TGCGCCAGCAGCGGGGGACAGGGGGCTCCGGCTGAAGCTTTCTTT. The whole variable domain, remainder taken from reference TRBV5-1 and TRBJ1-1, is KAGVTQTPRYLIKTRGQQVTLSCSPISGHRSVSWYQQTPGQGLQFLFEYFSETQRNKGNFPGRFSGRQFSNSRSEMNVSTLELGDSALYLCASSGGQGAPAEAFFGQGTRLTVV.